This T cell receptor beta chain was captured by sequencing in a study of siplizumab effects on memory and regulatory T cells. Overall study findings and caveats: Memory cells seemed less diverse than naive T cells, which also seemed major contributors to the alloresponse. The mean Treg-derived percentage of mappable alloreactive CD4+ clones was under 75% with siplizumab compared with roughly 30% in controls.

Germline V lookup: CDR1 SNHLY, CDR2 FYNNEI. The CDR3 contains 14 residues. The trim removed 8 bases at V and 6 bases at J, leaving 4 bases unmatched. Each sample contributed around 1.1 x 10^5 TCR templates to the assay. The repertoire was sequenced with immunoSEQ multiplex PCR; TCRdb's copy has only in-frame clones and lacks some. The sample consists of 75,000 to 95,000 clones, around 90% of them appearing once. Note on this clone: Antigen: not known.

The sequenced sample was CD4+ T cells sorted from blood. V and J are TRBV2 and TRBJ2-3, with 14 bases fitting TRBD2. This TCR was recovered from a human donor in good health. The CDR3 is CASQRTSGRDTQYF. As DNA, the CDR3 is TGTGCCAGCCAGAGGACTAGCGGGAGGGATACGCAGTATTTT.